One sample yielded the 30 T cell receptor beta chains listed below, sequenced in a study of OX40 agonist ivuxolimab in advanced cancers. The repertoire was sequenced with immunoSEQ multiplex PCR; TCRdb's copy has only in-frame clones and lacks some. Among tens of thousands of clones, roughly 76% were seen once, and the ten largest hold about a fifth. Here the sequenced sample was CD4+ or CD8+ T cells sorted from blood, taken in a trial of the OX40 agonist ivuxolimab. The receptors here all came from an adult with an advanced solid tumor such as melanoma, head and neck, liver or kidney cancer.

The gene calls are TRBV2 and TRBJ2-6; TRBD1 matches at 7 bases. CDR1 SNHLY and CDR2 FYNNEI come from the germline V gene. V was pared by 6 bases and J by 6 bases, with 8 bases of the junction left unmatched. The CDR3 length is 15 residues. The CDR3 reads CASSIGGSLANVLTF. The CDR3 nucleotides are TGTGCCAGCAGCATAGGGGGCTCTCTGGCCAACGTCCTGACTTTC.

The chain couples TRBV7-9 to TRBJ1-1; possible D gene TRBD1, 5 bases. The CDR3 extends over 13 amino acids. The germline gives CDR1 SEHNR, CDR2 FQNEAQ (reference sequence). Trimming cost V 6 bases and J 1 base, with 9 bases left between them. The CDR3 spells CASRPGRNTEAFF. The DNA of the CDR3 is TGTGCCAGCAGACCGGGACGGAACACTGAAGCTTTCTTT.

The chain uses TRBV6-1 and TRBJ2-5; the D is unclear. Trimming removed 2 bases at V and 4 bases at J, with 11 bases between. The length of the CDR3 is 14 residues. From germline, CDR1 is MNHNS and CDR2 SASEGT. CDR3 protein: CASSEWRSRETQYF. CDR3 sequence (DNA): TGTGCCAGCAGTGAATGGCGGTCTAGAGAGACCCAGTACTTC.

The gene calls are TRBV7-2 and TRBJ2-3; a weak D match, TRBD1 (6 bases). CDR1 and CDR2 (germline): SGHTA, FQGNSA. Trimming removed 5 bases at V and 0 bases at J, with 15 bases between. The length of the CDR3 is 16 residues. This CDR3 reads CASSATTGSSTDTQYF. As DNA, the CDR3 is TGTGCCAGCAGCGCTACCACAGGGTCTAGCACAGATACGCAGTATTTT.

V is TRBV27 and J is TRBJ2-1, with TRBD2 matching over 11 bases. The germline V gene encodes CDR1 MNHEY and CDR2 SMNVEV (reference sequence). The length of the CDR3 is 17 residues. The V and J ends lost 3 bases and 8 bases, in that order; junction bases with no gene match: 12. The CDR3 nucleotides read TGTGCCAGCAGTTTGGCGGGGGCGGTAGCGGGAGGGTATGAGCAGTTCTTC. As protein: CASSLAGAVAGGYEQFF.

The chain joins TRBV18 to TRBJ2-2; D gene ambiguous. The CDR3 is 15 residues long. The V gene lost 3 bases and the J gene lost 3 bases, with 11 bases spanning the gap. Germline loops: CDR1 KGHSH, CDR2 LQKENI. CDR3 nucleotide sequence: TGTGCCAGCTCACCCGTCAAGTTGGACACCGGGGAGCTGTTTTTT. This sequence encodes CASSPVKLDTGELFF.

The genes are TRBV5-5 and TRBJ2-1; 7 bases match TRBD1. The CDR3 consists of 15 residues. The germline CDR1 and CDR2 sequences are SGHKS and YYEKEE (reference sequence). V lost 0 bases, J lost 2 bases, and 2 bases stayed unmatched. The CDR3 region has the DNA TGTGCCAGCAGCTTGGAGGGGGCCCCCTACAATGAGCAGTTCTTC. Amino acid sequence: CASSLEGAPYNEQFF.

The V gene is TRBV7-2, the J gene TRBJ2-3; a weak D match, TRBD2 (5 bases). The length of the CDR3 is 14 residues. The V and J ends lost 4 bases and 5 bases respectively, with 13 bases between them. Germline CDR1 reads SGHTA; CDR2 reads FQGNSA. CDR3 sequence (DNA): TGTGCCAGCAGCTCCCCCGGGATCAGAGATACGCAGTATTTT. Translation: CASSSPGIRDTQYF.

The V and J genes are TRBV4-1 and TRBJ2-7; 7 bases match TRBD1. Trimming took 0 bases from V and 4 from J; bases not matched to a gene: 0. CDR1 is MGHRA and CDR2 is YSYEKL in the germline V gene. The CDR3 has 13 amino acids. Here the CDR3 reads CASSQDRGYEQYF. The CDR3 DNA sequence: TGCGCCAGCAGCCAAGACAGGGGGTACGAGCAGTACTTC.

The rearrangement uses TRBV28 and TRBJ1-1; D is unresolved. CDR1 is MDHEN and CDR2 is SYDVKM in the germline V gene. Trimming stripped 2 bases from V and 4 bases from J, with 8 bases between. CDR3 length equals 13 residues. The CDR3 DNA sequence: TGTGCCAGCAGTTTACAGAGGGTCACTGAAGCTTTCTTT. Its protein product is CASSLQRVTEAFF.

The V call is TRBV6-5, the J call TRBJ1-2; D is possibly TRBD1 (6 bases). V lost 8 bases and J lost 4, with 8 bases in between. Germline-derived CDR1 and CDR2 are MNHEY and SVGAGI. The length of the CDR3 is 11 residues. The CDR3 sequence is CASLGGYGYTF. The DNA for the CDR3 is TGTGCCAGCTTAGGGGGCTATGGCTACACCTTC.

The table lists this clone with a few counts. The CDR3 protein is CASSPTQGGNQPQHF. CDR3 in DNA: TGTGCCAGCAGCCCCACCCAAGGGGGCAATCAGCCCCAGCATTTT. The chain has TRBV28 and TRBJ1-5, with D possibly being TRBD1 (5 bases). The CDR3 runs to 15 residues. Trimming took 6 bases from V and 2 from J, leaving 14 bases between them. Per the germline V gene, CDR1 is MDHEN and CDR2 is SYDVKM.

The CDR3 DNA reads TGTGCCAGCAGTGAGTGGACAACTAGCGGGAGGGCCGGTGAGCAGTTCTTC. The encoded protein is CASSEWTTSGRAGEQFF. This rearrangement joins TRBV6-4 to TRBJ2-1; 13 nucleotides agree with TRBD2. Looked up from germline, CDR1 is MRHNA and CDR2 is SNTAGT. The V segment lost 3 bases and the J segment 9 bases; nucleotides outside the gene matches: 11. The CDR3 loop spans 17 amino acids.

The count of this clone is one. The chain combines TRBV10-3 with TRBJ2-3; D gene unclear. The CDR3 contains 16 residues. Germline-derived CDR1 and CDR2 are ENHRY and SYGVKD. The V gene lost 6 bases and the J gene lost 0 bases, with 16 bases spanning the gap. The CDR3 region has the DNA TGTGCCATCAGGGACCTTAGACACAGAAGCACAGATACGCAGTATTTT. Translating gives CAIRDLRHRSTDTQYF.

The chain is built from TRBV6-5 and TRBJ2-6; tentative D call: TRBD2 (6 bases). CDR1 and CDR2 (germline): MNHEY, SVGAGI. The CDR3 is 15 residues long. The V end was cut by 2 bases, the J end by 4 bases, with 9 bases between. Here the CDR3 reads CASSYAGTGANVLTF. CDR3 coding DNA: TGTGCCAGCAGTTACGCGGGGACCGGGGCCAACGTCCTGACTTTC.

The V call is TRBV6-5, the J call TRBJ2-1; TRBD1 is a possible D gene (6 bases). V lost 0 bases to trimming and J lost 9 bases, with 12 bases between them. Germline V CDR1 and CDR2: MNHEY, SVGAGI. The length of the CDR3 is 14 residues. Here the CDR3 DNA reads TGTGCCAGCAGTTACTCACGGACAGCCCGTGAGCAGTTCTTC. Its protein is CASSYSRTAREQFF.

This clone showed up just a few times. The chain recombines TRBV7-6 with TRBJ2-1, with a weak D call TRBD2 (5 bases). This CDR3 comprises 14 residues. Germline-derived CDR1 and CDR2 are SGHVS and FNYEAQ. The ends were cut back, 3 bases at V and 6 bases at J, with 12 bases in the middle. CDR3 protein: CASSLRADSNEQFF. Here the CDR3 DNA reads TGTGCCAGCAGCTTGAGGGCGGATTCCAATGAGCAGTTCTTC.

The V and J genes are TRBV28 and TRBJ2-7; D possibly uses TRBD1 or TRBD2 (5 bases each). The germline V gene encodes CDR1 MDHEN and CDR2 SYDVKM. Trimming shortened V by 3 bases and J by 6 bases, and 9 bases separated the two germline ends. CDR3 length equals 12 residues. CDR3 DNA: TGTGCCAGCAGTTTGGGGGTAGGCGAGCAGTACTTC. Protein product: CASSLGVGEQYF.

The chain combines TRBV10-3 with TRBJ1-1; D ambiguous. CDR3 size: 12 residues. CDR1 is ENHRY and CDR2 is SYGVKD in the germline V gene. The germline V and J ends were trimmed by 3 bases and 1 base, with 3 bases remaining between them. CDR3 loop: CAISDGNTEAFF. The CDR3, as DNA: TGTGCCATCAGTGACGGGAACACTGAAGCTTTCTTT.

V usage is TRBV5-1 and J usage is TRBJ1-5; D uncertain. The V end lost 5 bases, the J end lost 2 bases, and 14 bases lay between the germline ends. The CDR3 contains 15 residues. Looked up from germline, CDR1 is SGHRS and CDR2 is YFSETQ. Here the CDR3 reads CASSYGPGGNQPQHF. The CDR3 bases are TGCGCCAGCAGTTACGGGCCCGGGGGCAATCAGCCCCAGCATTTT. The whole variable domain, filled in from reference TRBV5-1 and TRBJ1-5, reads KAGVTQTPRYLIKTRGQQVTLSCSPISGHRSVSWYQQTPGQGLQFLFEYFSETQRNKGNFPGRFSGRQFSNSRSEMNVSTLELGDSALYLCASSYGPGGNQPQHFGDGTRLSIL.

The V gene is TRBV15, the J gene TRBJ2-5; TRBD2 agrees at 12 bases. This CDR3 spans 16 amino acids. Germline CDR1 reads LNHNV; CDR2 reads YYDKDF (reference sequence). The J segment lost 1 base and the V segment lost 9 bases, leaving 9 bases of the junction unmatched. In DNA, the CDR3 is TGTGCCACTACCCTCGGACTAGCGGGACTCCAAGAGACCCAGTACTTC. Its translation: CATTLGLAGLQETQYF.

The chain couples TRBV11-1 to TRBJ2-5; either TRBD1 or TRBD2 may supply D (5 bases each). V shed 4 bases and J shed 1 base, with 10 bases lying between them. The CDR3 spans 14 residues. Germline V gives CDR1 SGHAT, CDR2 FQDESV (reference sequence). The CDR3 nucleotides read TGTGCCAGCAGCTCCGGGACCTTCCAAGAGACCCAGTACTTC. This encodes CASSSGTFQETQYF.

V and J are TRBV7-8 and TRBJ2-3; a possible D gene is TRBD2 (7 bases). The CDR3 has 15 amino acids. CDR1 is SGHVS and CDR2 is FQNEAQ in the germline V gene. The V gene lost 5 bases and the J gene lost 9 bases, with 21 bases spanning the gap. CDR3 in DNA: TGTGCCAGCAGCCCAGCCCTAGCGCGCGGGGGCACGCAGTATTTT. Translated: CASSPALARGGTQYF.

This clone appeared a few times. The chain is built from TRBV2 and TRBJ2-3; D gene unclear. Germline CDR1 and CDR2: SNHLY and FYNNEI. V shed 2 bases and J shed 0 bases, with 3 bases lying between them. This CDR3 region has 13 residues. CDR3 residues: CASSEQSTDTQYF. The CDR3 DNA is TGTGCCAGCAGTGAACAGAGCACAGATACGCAGTATTTT.

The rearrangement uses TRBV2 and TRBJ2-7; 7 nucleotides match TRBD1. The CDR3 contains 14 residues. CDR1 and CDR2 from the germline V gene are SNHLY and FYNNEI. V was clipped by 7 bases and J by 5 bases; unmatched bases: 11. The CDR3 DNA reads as TGTGCCAGCAAGAAGGACAGGCCCCAACACGAGCAGTACTTC. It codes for CASKKDRPQHEQYF.

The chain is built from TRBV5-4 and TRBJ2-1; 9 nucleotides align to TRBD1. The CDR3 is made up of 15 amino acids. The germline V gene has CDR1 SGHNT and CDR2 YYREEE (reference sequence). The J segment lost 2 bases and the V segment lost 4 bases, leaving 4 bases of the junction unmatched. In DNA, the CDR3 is TGTGCCAGCAGCGCCGGACAGGGGCCCTACAATGAGCAGTTCTTC. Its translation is CASSAGQGPYNEQFF. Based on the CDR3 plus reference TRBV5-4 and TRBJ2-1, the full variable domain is ETGVTQSPTHLIKTRGQQVTLRCSSQSGHNTVSWYQQALGQGPQFIFQYYREEENGRGNFPPRFSGLQFPNYSSELNVNALELDDSALYLCASSAGQGPYNEQFFGPGTRLTVL.

The CDR3 sequence is CASSRAEAETQYF. The CDR3 bases are TGTGCCAGCAGCCGGGCGGAGGCGGAGACCCAGTACTTC. The chain combines TRBV5-4 with TRBJ2-5; maybe TRBD2 (5 bases). Per the germline V gene, CDR1 is SGHNT and CDR2 is YYREEE (reference sequence). Trimming left V 4 bases short and J 5 bases short, with 12 bases between. The CDR3 loop spans 13 amino acids.

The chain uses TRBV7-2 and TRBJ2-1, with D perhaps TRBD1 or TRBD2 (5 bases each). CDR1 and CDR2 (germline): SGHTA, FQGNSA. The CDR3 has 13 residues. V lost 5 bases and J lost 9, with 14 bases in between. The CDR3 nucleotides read TGTGCCAGCAGCCCAAGGGACGGCAGTGAGCAGTTCTTC. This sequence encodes CASSPRDGSEQFF. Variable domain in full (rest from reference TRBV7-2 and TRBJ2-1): GAGVSQSPSNKVTEKGKDVELRCDPISGHTALYWYRQSLGQGLEFLIYFQGNSAPDKSGLPSDRFSAERTGGSVSTLTIQRTQQEDSAVYLCASSPRDGSEQFFGPGTRLTVL.

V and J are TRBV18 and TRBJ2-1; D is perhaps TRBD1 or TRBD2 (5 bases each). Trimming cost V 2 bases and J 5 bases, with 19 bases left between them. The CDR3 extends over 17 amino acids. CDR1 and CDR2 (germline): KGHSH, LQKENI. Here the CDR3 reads CASSPSRSRGLNNEQFF. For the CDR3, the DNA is TGTGCCAGCTCACCATCGAGGTCTCGGGGCCTTAACAATGAGCAGTTCTTC.

CDR3 nucleotides: TGTGCCAGCAGCTTTTTCGGGACCTACGAGCAGTACTTC. This sequence encodes CASSFFGTYEQYF. The chain carries TRBV7-2 and TRBJ2-7; a weak D match, TRBD2 (5 bases). Germline loops: CDR1 SGHTA, CDR2 FQGNSA. The CDR3 totals 13 residues. The germline V and J ends were trimmed by 3 bases and 2 bases, with 8 bases remaining between them.